The T cell receptor beta chain described here comes from a study of Ad26.COV2.S vaccination and SARS-CoV-2 variants. Data came from immunoSEQ multiplex PCR; TCRdb stores just in-frame clones and leaves some out. The sample lists roughly 320,000 clones, over 75% occurring once. As for treatment: around 19 received Ad26.COV2.S at low or high dose, single or two shots; 5 received placebo; per-sample allocation not given. Specimen acquisition occurred on day 63 following the initial vaccine or placebo injection. In Boston, the donor was an adult between 18-55 years of age. Trimming pared 6 bases from V and 6 bases from J, leaving 14 bases between. The CDR3 has 13 residues. Germline V CDR1 and CDR2: MNHEY, SVGAGI.

Sequencing used peripheral blood, obtained in a trial of Ad26.COV2.S vaccine versus placebo. This chain uses TRBV6-5 with TRBJ1-2, with D uncertain. The receptor comes from a person aged 18-60 years who received the Ad26.COV2.S COVID-19 vaccine or a placebo. CDR3 loop: CASSRWKVDGYTF. The CDR3 DNA reads TGTGCCAGCAGCCGCTGGAAGGTAGATGGCTACACCTTC.